Listed below are T cell receptor beta chains from one sample, sequenced in a study of human T cells and chemical hapten exposure. MiXCR, applied by TCRdb to the RACE reads, yields one record per CDR3 protein. The data hold around 180,000 distinct CDR3 sequences, with about 31% observed a single time. Here the sequenced sample was whole blood, taken in connection with sensitization to the hapten diphenylcyclopropenone (DPC). The source is a woman in her 30s with alopecia areata. Some clones in this sample may be carry-over from other donors' samples. Each CDR3 is given with its conserved first and last residue. Fields, in order: clone size, J gene, V gene, CDR3 length, D gene, CDR3 DNA, CDR3 protein. D genes are given only for firm matches. Some rows have no size entry. The others give once, few or many, or a class for an expanded clone.

size: few; J: TRBJ2-1; V: TRBV7-2; length: 13; D: -; DNA: TGTGCCAGCAGCTTAGCATGGCTAGCACCCCAGTTCTTC; CDR3: CASSLAWLAPQFF
size: -; J: TRBJ2-1; V: TRBV4-1; length: 12; D: -; DNA: TGCGCCAGCAGCCAAGGACGGGAGTATCTGTTCTTC; CDR3: CASSQGREYLFF
size: -; J: TRBJ2-1; V: TRBV7-3; length: 14; D: -; DNA: TGTGCCAGCAGCTTTGACCCTACCTACAATGAGCAGTTCTTC; CDR3: CASSFDPTYNEQFF
size: few; J: TRBJ1-1; V: TRBV18; length: 15; D: TRBD1; DNA: TGTGCCAGCTCACCTGGGGACAGGGGCGACACTGAAGCTTTCTTT; CDR3: CASSPGDRGDTEAFF
size: few; J: TRBJ2-2; V: TRBV9; length: 15; D: -; DNA: TGTGCCAGCAGCGTAGGTTGGGGGAACACCGGGGAGCTGTTTTTT; CDR3: CASSVGWGNTGELFF
size: -; J: TRBJ2-7; V: TRBV9; length: 15; D: TRBD1; DNA: TGTGCCAGCAGCGGAGGGACAGGGACTTCCTACGAGCAGTACTTC; CDR3: CASSGGTGTSYEQYF
size: -; J: TRBJ1-5; V: TRBV7-2; length: 13; D: -; DNA: TGTGCCAGCAGCTTAGCGGATATTCAGCCCCAGCATTTT; CDR3: CASSLADIQPQHF
size: -; J: TRBJ2-5; V: TRBV29-1; length: 13; D: -; DNA: TGCAGCGGGGCGGGGGCAGAGCAAGAGACCCAGTACTTC; CDR3: CSGAGAEQETQYF
size: few; J: TRBJ1-4; V: TRBV20-1; length: 12; D: -; DNA: TGCAGTGCCCGCAGACAAGTTGAAAAACTGTTTTTT; CDR3: CSARRQVEKLFF
size: -; J: TRBJ1-1; V: TRBV5-1; length: 14; D: -; DNA: TGCGCCAGCAGCAACCCACACGACGACACTGAAGCTTTCTTT; CDR3: CASSNPHDDTEAFF
size: -; J: TRBJ1-1; V: TRBV12-5; length: 15; D: -; DNA: TGTGCTAGTGGTCCCCATGTGACAGGAGGAACTGAAGCTTTCTTT; CDR3: CASGPHVTGGTEAFF
size: -; J: TRBJ2-3; V: TRBV12-3/TRBV12-4; length: 11; D: -; DNA: TGTGCCAGCAGCTCCAGTTATACGCAGTATTTT; CDR3: CASSSSYTQYF
size: few; J: TRBJ1-4; V: TRBV7-8; length: 14; D: -; DNA: TGTGCCAGCAGCTTTGCCACGGGAACTGAAAAACTGTTTTTT; CDR3: CASSFATGTEKLFF
size: -; J: TRBJ1-5; V: TRBV4-3; length: 15; D: -; DNA: TGCGCCAGCAGCCTCCAAAGGGGGAGCAATCAGCCCCAGCATTTT; CDR3: CASSLQRGSNQPQHF
size: -; J: TRBJ2-5; V: TRBV30; length: 13; D: -; DNA: TGTGCCTGGAGTGAGGGGCCCCAAGAGACCCAGTACTTC; CDR3: CAWSEGPQETQYF
size: -; J: TRBJ1-5; V: TRBV7-8; length: 16; D: -; DNA: TGTGCCAGCAGCTCCCGGGACCGCAACCCCAATCAGCCCCAGCATTTT; CDR3: CASSSRDRNPNQPQHF
size: -; J: TRBJ1-1; V: TRBV20-1; length: 13; D: -; DNA: TGCAGCGCCCCCCTAGGATCGAACACTGAAGCTTTCTTT; CDR3: CSAPLGSNTEAFF
size: many; J: TRBJ2-3; V: TRBV7-9; length: 12; D: -; DNA: TGTGCCAGCAGCCTCCTATTAGATACGCAGTATTTT; CDR3: CASSLLLDTQYF
size: -; J: TRBJ2-3; V: TRBV7-9; length: 16; D: -; DNA: TGTGCCAGCAGCTTAACAGGTTCGGCTAGCACAGATACGCAGTATTTT; CDR3: CASSLTGSASTDTQYF
size: many; J: TRBJ1-4; V: TRBV24-1; length: 13; D: -; DNA: TGTGCCACCAGTGATGGGAGTAATGAAAAACTGTTTTTT; CDR3: CATSDGSNEKLFF
size: few; J: TRBJ1-1; V: TRBV20-1; length: 13; D: -; DNA: TGCATCTGCAGGCGACAAATGAACACTGAAGCTTTCTTT; CDR3: CICRRQMNTEAFF
size: few; J: TRBJ1-1; V: TRBV29-1; length: 15; D: TRBD1; DNA: TGCAGCGTTGCCGCAAAGACAGGGGTGACCACTGAAGCTTTCTTT; CDR3: CSVAAKTGVTTEAFF
size: -; J: TRBJ2-3; V: TRBV28; length: 14; D: TRBD1; DNA: TGTGCCAGCAGCTTACAGGGGGCCGGAGATACGCAGTATTTT; CDR3: CASSLQGAGDTQYF
size: -; J: TRBJ1-1; V: TRBV29-1; length: 12; D: -; DNA: TGCAGCGTTGGACAGACAAACACTGAAGCTTTCTTT; CDR3: CSVGQTNTEAFF
size: few; J: TRBJ1-6; V: TRBV7-2; length: 11; D: -; DNA: TGTGCCAGCAGCTTAAACTCGGTCCTCCACTTT; CDR3: CASSLNSVLHF
size: -; J: TRBJ2-5; V: TRBV28; length: 12; D: -; DNA: TGTGCCAGCCGCGGGGACCAAGAGACCCAGTACTTC; CDR3: CASRGDQETQYF
size: many; J: TRBJ2-4; V: TRBV5-1; length: 11; D: -; DNA: TGCGCCAGCAGCTTGGGAAACATTCAGTACTTC; CDR3: CASSLGNIQYF
size: -; J: TRBJ1-6; V: TRBV7-9; length: 15; D: -; DNA: TGTGCCAGCAGCTTAGAGGGGTTGCGGGGCTCACCCCTCCACTTT; CDR3: CASSLEGLRGSPLHF
size: -; J: TRBJ2-5; V: TRBV5-1; length: 14; D: -; DNA: TGCGCCAGCAGCTGGGGACCTTCTGGGGAGACCCAGTACTTC; CDR3: CASSWGPSGETQYF
size: few; J: TRBJ1-5; V: TRBV2; length: 14; D: TRBD1; DNA: TGTGCCAGCAGCGCGATGGGACAGGGGACGCCCCAGCATTTT; CDR3: CASSAMGQGTPQHF
size: -; J: TRBJ1-2; V: TRBV12-3/TRBV12-4; length: 14; D: TRBD1; DNA: TGTGCCAGCAGCCCGAGGGGGCTGAACTATGGCTACACCTTC; CDR3: CASSPRGLNYGYTF
size: -; J: TRBJ2-2; V: TRBV5-1; length: 15; D: -; DNA: TGCGCCAGCAGCTTGGAGGAAGGGGGCACCGGGGAGCTGTTTTTT; CDR3: CASSLEEGGTGELFF
size: few; J: TRBJ2-4; V: TRBV28; length: 13; D: -; DNA: TGTGCCAGCAGTTATGACTCCTTAAACATTCAGTACTTC; CDR3: CASSYDSLNIQYF
size: few; J: TRBJ2-5; V: TRBV5-1; length: 14; D: -; DNA: TGCGCCAGCAGCATAGGACCTCCGCAAGAGACCCAGTACTTC; CDR3: CASSIGPPQETQYF
size: -; J: TRBJ2-1; V: TRBV2; length: 14; D: TRBD1; DNA: TGTGCCTCGACTGGACAGGGGGCTGTCAATGAGCAGTTCTTC; CDR3: CASTGQGAVNEQFF
size: -; J: TRBJ2-3; V: TRBV29-1; length: 12; D: TRBD2; DNA: TGCAGCGTTGGTAGCGGGGGGGATACGCAGTATTTT; CDR3: CSVGSGGDTQYF
size: -; J: TRBJ2-3; V: TRBV28; length: 19; D: -; DNA: TGTGCCAGCAGTCCCAAATGGACAGGAGCTAGCGGGTTCACAGATACGCAGTATTTT; CDR3: CASSPKWTGASGFTDTQYF
size: -; J: TRBJ1-2; V: TRBV10-3; length: 11; D: TRBD1; DNA: TGTGCCATCAGAGCGGGACAGTACTACACCTTC; CDR3: CAIRAGQYYTF
size: few; J: TRBJ2-3; V: TRBV14; length: 16; D: TRBD1; DNA: TGTGCCAGCAGCCCCCGGACAGGGGTACAACGAGATACGCAGTATTTT; CDR3: CASSPRTGVQRDTQYF
size: few; J: TRBJ2-3; V: TRBV7-3; length: 16; D: TRBD2; DNA: TGTGCCAGCAGCCTCTCTAGCGGGGGGGCCCCAGATACGCAGTATTTT; CDR3: CASSLSSGGAPDTQYF
size: -; J: TRBJ1-3; V: TRBV29-1; length: 15; D: -; DNA: TGCAGCGTCGACGAAAGGACAAGCTCTGGAAACACCATATATTTT; CDR3: CSVDERTSSGNTIYF
size: -; J: TRBJ1-6; V: TRBV27; length: 17; D: -; DNA: TGTGCCAGCAGTTCTCCGGCACCGAGCTCCTATAATTCACCCCTCCACTTT; CDR3: CASSSPAPSSYNSPLHF
size: few; J: TRBJ2-4; V: TRBV29-1; length: 14; D: -; DNA: TGCAGCGTGCCTAGGTCCCCGGCCAAAAACATTCAGTACTTC; CDR3: CSVPRSPAKNIQYF
size: few; J: TRBJ1-2; V: TRBV28; length: 12; D: -; DNA: TGTGCCAGCTTCAGGGTTCCCTATGGCTACACCTTC; CDR3: CASFRVPYGYTF
size: once; J: TRBJ1-2; V: TRBV6-5; length: 15; D: -; DNA: TGTGCCAGCACTCTTATGCACCAGGGTGACTATGGCTACACCTTC; CDR3: CASTLMHQGDYGYTF
size: -; J: TRBJ1-5; V: TRBV2; length: 15; D: TRBD1; DNA: TGTGCCAGCAGTGGACGGGGAGGGGGCGGACAGCCCCAGCATTTT; CDR3: CASSGRGGGGQPQHF
size: -; J: TRBJ1-5; V: TRBV12-3/TRBV12-4; length: 17; D: -; DNA: TGTGCCAGCAATCAATATGCCCCGGGGGGGAACAATCAGCCCCAGCATTTT; CDR3: CASNQYAPGGNNQPQHF
size: -; J: TRBJ2-7; V: TRBV2; length: 16; D: TRBD1; DNA: TGTGCCAGCAGGGACCCCGGACAGGGGGCGGGCTACGAGCAGTACTTC; CDR3: CASRDPGQGAGYEQYF
size: -; J: TRBJ2-1; V: TRBV7-3; length: 15; D: -; DNA: TGTGCCAGCAGCTTATCCCTAGGCCCCCTGGATGAGCAGTTCTTC; CDR3: CASSLSLGPLDEQFF
size: few; J: TRBJ2-6; V: TRBV11-1; length: 14; D: -; DNA: TGTGCCAGCAGCCCAGGCTCTGGGGCCAACGTCCTGACTTTC; CDR3: CASSPGSGANVLTF
size: -; J: TRBJ2-7; V: TRBV5-1; length: 15; D: TRBD1; DNA: TGCGCCAGCAGCTTAAGGGGACAGGGGGCGAGAGAGCAGTACTTC; CDR3: CASSLRGQGAREQYF
size: -; J: TRBJ2-1; V: TRBV4-2; length: 14; D: -; DNA: TGTGCCAGCAAGCGAGAGAGCTCCTACAATGAGCAGTTCTTC; CDR3: CASKRESSYNEQFF